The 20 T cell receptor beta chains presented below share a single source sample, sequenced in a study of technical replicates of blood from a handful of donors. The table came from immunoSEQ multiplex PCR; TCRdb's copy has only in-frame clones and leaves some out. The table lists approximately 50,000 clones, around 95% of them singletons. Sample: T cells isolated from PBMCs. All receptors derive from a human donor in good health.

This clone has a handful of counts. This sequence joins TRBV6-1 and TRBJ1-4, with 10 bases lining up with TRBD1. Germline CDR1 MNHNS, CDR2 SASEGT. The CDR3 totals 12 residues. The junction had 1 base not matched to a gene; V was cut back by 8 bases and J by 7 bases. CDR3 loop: CASGTGVEKLFF. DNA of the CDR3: TGTGCCAGCGGGACAGGGGTTGAAAAACTGTTTTTT.

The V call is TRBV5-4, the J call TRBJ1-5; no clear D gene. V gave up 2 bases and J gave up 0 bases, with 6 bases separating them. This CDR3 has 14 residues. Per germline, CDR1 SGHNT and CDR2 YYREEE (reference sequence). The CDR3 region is CASSLSGSNQPQHF. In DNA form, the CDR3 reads TGTGCCAGCAGCTTATCAGGTAGCAATCAGCCCCAGCATTTT.

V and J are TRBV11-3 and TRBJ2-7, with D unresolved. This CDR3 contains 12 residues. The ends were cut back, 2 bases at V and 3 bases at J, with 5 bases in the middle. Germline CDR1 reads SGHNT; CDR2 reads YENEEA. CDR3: CASSLTSYEQYF. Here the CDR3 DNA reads TGTGCCAGCAGCTTAACCAGCTACGAGCAGTACTTC.

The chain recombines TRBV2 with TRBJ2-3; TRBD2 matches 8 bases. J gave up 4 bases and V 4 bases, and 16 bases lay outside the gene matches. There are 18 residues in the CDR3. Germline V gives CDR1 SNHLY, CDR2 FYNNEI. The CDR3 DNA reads TGTGCCAGCAGTGTACGGAAGCGGGAGCCAATCTTATCAGATACGCAGTATTTT. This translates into CASSVRKREPILSDTQYF.

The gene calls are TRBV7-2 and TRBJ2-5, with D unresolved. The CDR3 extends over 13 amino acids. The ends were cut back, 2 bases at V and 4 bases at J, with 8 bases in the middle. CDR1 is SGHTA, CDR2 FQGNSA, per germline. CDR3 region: CASSLLHTETQYF. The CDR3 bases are TGTGCCAGCAGCTTACTTCACACAGAGACCCAGTACTTC. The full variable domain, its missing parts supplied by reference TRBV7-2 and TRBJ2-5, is GAGVSQSPSNKVTEKGKDVELRCDPISGHTALYWYRQSLGQGLEFLIYFQGNSAPDKSGLPSDRFSAERTGGSVSTLTIQRTQQEDSAVYLCASSLLHTETQYFGPGTRLLVL.

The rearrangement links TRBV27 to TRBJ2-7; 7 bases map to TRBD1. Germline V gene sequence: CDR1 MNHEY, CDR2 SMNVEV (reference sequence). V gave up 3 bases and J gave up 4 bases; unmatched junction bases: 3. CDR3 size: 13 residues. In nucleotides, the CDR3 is TGTGCCAGCAGTTTGGTGACAGGGTACGAGCAGTACTTC. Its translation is CASSLVTGYEQYF.

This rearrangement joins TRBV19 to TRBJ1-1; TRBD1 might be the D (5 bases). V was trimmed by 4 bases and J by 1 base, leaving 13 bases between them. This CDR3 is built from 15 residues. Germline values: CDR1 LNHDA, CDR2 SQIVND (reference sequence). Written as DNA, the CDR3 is TGTGCCAGTAGTAACCCGGGGGGGAAGAACACTGAAGCTTTCTTT. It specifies CASSNPGGKNTEAFF.

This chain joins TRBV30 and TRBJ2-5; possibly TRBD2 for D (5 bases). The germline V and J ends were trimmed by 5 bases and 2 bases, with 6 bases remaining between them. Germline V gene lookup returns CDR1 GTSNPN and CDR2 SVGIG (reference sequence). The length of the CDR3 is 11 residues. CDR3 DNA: TGTGCCTGGGGACTTCAAGAGACCCAGTACTTC. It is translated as CAWGLQETQYF.

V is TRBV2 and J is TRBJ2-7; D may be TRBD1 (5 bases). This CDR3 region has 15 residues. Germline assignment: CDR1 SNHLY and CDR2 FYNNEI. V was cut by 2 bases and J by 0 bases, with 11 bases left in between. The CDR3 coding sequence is TGTGCCAGCAGTGAAAGTGCAGGGCCCTCCTACGAGCAGTACTTC. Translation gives CASSESAGPSYEQYF.

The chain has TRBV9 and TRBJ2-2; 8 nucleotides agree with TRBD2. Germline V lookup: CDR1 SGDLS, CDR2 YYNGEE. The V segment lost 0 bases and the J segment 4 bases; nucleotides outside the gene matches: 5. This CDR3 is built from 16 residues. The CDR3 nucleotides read TGTGCCAGCAGCGTAGATGCGGGAGGAAGCACCGGGGAGCTGTTTTTT. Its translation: CASSVDAGGSTGELFF.

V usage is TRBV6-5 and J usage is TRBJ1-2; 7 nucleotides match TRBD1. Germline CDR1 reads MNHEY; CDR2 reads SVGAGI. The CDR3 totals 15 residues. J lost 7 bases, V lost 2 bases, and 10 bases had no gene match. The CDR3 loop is CASSYGGGDGRGYTF. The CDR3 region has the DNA TGTGCCAGCAGTTACGGAGGGGGCGATGGTCGTGGCTACACCTTC.

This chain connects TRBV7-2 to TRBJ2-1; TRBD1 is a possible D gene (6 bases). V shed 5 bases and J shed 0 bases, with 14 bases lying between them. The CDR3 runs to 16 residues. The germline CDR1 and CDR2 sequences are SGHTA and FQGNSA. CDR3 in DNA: TGTGCCAGCAGCCCTAGGACAGCGAGCTCCTACAATGAGCAGTTCTTC. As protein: CASSPRTASSYNEQFF.

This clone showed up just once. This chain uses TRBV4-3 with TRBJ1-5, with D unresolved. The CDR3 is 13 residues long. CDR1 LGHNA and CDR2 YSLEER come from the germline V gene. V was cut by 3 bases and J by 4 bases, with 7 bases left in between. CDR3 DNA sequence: TGCGCCAGCAGCCAGTCAGGTAATCAGCCCCAGCATTTT. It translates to CASSQSGNQPQHF.

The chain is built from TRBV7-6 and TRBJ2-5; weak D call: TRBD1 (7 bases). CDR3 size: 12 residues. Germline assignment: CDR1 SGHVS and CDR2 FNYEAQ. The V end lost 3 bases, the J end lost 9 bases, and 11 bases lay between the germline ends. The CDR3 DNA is TGTGCCAGCAGCTTCTTCAGGGGGGCCCAGTACTTC. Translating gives CASSFFRGAQYF.

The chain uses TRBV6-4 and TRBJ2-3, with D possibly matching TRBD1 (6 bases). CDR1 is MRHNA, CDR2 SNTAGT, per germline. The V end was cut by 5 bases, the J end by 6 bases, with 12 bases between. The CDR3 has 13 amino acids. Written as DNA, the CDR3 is TGTGCCAGCAGTTTACAGGGCAGGGATACGCAGTATTTT. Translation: CASSLQGRDTQYF.

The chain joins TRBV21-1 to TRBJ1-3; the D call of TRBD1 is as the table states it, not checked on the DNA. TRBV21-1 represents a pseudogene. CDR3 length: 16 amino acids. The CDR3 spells CASSAKGQGVGNTIYF. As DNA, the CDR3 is TGTGCCAGCAGCGCCAAAGGACAGGGGGTCGGAAACACCATATATTTT.

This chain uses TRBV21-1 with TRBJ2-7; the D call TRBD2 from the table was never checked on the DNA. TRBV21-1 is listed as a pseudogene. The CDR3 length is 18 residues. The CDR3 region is CASSKRGAEREHAYEQYF. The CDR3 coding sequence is TGTGCCAGCAGCAAAAGGGGTGCGGAGCGGGAGCACGCCTACGAGCAGTACTTC.

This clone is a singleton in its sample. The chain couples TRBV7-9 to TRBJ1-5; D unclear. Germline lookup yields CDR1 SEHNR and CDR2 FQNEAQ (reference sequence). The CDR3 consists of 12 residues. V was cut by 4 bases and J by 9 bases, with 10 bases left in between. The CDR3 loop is CASSSGEGPQHF. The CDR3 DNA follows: TGTGCCAGCAGCTCCGGAGAAGGGCCCCAGCATTTT.

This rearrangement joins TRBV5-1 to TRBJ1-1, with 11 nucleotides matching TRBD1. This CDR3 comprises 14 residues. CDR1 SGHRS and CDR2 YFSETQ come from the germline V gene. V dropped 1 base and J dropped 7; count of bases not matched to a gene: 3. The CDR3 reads CASSLLGQGDEAFF. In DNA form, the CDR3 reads TGCGCCAGCAGCTTGTTGGGACAGGGGGATGAAGCTTTCTTT.

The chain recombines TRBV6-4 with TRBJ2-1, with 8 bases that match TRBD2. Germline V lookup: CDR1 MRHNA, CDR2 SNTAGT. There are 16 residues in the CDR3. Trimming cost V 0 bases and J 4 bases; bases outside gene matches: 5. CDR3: CASSDSPGGPYNEQFF. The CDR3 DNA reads TGTGCCAGCAGTGACTCCCCGGGAGGGCCGTACAATGAGCAGTTCTTC.